These T cell receptor beta chains were read from a single sample in a study of vaccination effects on CD4 cells after COVID-19. Their recognized antigens are unknown. Clones were read by immunoSEQ multiplex PCR, and TCRdb kept only the in-frame ones, dropping some. In the table there are about 26,000 clones, approximately 80% of which are singletons. The sample consisted of CD4+ T cells from PBMCs cultured with HCoV-NL63 spike peptides, taken before COVID-19 vaccination. The receptors here all came from a human donor who had a prior SARS-CoV-2 infection. CDR3s include the opening cysteine and the closing phenylalanine or tryptophan. A D gene is named only where the DNA matches it firmly. The size of a clone is reported for some rows only, either as once, few or many, or as a class for expanded clones.

>15|few|TRBD1|TRBV10-3|TRBJ2-7
CAIRKQGQGGVEQYF
TGTGCCATCAGGAAACAAGGACAGGGTGGGGTCGAGCAGTACTTC
>13|NA|NA|TRBV15|TRBJ2-5
CATSLGPVGAQYF
TGTGCCACCAGCCTAGGACCGGTAGGGGCCCAGTACTTC
>14|NA|NA|TRBV6-1|TRBJ1-1
CASSEVGRNTEAFF
TGTGCCAGCAGTGAAGTTGGACGGAACACTGAAGCTTTCTTT
>16|NA|TRBD2|TRBV2|TRBJ2-3
CASSGSDGGAKDTQYF
TGTGCCAGCAGTGGTAGCGACGGGGGGGCCAAAGATACGCAGTATTTT
>17|few|NA|TRBV3-1/TRBV3-2|TRBJ1-3
CASSQGQPLYSGNTIYF
TGTGCCAGCAGCCAAGGACAACCCCTATACTCTGGAAACACCATATATTTT
>13|NA|NA|TRBV15|TRBJ2-3
CATSLEEEDTQYF
TGTGCCACCAGCCTAGAGGAAGAAGATACGCAGTATTTT
>13|once|NA|TRBV5-1|TRBJ1-1
CASSSFGDTEAFF
TGCGCCAGCAGCTCCTTCGGGGACACTGAAGCTTTCTTT
>13|NA|NA|TRBV5-1|TRBJ2-5
CASSLGQAMTQYF
TGCGCCAGCAGCTTGGGACAAGCGATGACCCAGTACTTC
>12|NA|NA|TRBV20-1|TRBJ1-2
CSASGRNYGYTF
TGCAGTGCTAGTGGGCGTAACTATGGCTACACCTTC
>14|NA|NA|TRBV5-4|TRBJ1-1
CASSAILKGTEAFF
TGTGCCAGCAGCGCCATACTTAAAGGCACTGAAGCTTTCTTT
>13|NA|NA|TRBV29-1|TRBJ1-4
CSVSIPGYEKLFF
TGCAGCGTTTCGATACCAGGTTATGAAAAACTGTTTTTT
>14|few|NA|TRBV5-1|TRBJ2-3
CASTLGGGTDTQYF
TGCGCCAGCACCCTTGGGGGAGGCACAGATACGCAGTATTTT
>15|NA|TRBD2|TRBV27|TRBJ2-1
CASSLTGGVSSRAFF
TGTGCCAGCAGTTTAACGGGAGGGGTCTCGTCGAGGGCCTTCTTC
>16|NA|TRBD2|TRBV30|TRBJ2-7
CAWSPRSSGDAYEQYF
TGTGCCTGGAGTCCGCGGAGTAGCGGGGACGCCTACGAGCAGTACTTC
>14|NA|TRBD2|TRBV19|TRBJ2-5
CASSIGTTQETQYF
TGTGCCAGTAGTATCGGGACTACCCAAGAGACCCAGTACTTC
>12|NA|NA|TRBV28|TRBJ2-1
CASSLPRDQRFF
TGTGCCAGCAGTTTGCCCAGAGATCAGCGGTTCTTC
>12|once|NA|TRBV2|TRBJ2-7
CASSRASSEQYF
TGTGCCAGCAGCCGGGCTTCGTCCGAGCAGTACTTC
>15|NA|TRBD1|TRBV5-6|TRBJ2-2
CASSLDRGRTGELFF
TGTGCCAGCAGCTTGGACAGGGGGCGCACCGGGGAGCTGTTTTTT
>11|NA|NA|TRBV19|TRBJ2-3
CASGRYDTQYF
TGTGCCAGTGGACGTTATGATACGCAGTATTTT
>16|NA|NA|TRBV19|TRBJ1-1
CASSILLGGVNTEAFF
TGTGCCAGTAGTATTTTATTGGGGGGCGTTAACACTGAAGCTTTCTTT
>17|NA|TRBD2|TRBV18|TRBJ2-1
CASSPTAGASSYNEQFF
TGTGCCAGCTCACCGACTGCGGGAGCGAGCTCCTACAATGAGCAGTTCTTC
>16|few|TRBD1|TRBV5-4|TRBJ1-1
CASSNGQGKSITEAFF
TGTGCCAGCAGCAACGGACAGGGAAAGTCGATCACTGAAGCTTTCTTT
>15|NA|NA|TRBV19|TRBJ1-1
CASSPGGLVNTEAFF
TGTGCCAGTAGCCCTGGGGGGCTGGTGAACACTGAAGCTTTCTTT
>13|NA|NA|TRBV30|TRBJ2-3
CAWSVPGLGTQYF
TGTGCCTGGAGTGTACCCGGCCTGGGCACGCAGTATTTT
>16|NA|NA|TRBV6-1|TRBJ2-7
CASSELKKSSSYEQYF
TGTGCCAGCAGTGAGCTGAAGAAGTCGAGCTCCTACGAGCAGTACTTC
>14|few|NA|TRBV5-6|TRBJ1-5
CASSLWQGGQPQHF
TGTGCCAGCAGCTTGTGGCAGGGTGGACAGCCCCAGCATTTT
>17|NA|NA|TRBV27|TRBJ1-2
CASSLGGRGEGNYGYTF
TGTGCCAGCAGTTTAGGGGGCAGGGGAGAGGGGAACTATGGCTACACCTTC
>15|NA|NA|TRBV30|TRBJ2-6
CACLTLLSGANVLTF
TGTGCCTGTCTCACCCTTCTCTCTGGGGCCAACGTCCTGACTTTC
>12|NA|NA|TRBV6-4|TRBJ1-2
CASTQTVYGYTF
TGTGCCAGCACCCAGACAGTCTATGGCTACACCTTC
>15|NA|TRBD1|TRBV2|TRBJ2-3
CASSSQGFGTDTQYF
TGTGCCAGCAGTTCACAGGGGTTCGGCACAGATACGCAGTATTTT
>15|NA|NA|TRBV28|TRBJ2-5
CASSSGFVGKETQYF
TGTGCCAGCAGTTCAGGCTTTGTGGGCAAAGAGACCCAGTACTTC
>13|NA|NA|TRBV12-3/TRBV12-4|TRBJ2-2
CASSLLAAGELFF
TGTGCCAGCAGTTTACTAGCTGCCGGGGAGCTGTTTTTT
>15|NA|NA|TRBV19|TRBJ1-4
CASSKDGATNEKLFF
TGTGCCAGTAGTAAGGACGGGGCAACTAATGAAAAACTGTTTTTT
>15|NA|NA|TRBV7-2|TRBJ2-7
CASSLAAGKSYEQYF
TGTGCCAGCAGCTTAGCGGCAGGAAAATCCTACGAGCAGTACTTC
>15|NA|TRBD1|TRBV5-1|TRBJ2-6
CASTGGGSGANVLTF
TGCGCCAGCACAGGGGGCGGGTCTGGGGCCAACGTCCTGACTTTC
>12|NA|NA|TRBV10-3|TRBJ2-1
CAAANSYNEQFF
TGTGCCGCCGCAAATTCCTACAATGAGCAGTTCTTC
>14|NA|TRBD1|TRBV6-1|TRBJ1-5
CASSEATGGQPQHF
TGTGCCAGCAGTGAGGCGACAGGGGGCCAGCCCCAGCATTTT
>15|NA|TRBD2|TRBV9|TRBJ2-1
CASSAGTSLDNEQFF
TGTGCCAGCAGCGCCGGGACTAGCCTGGACAATGAGCAGTTCTTC
>16|NA|NA|TRBV11-3|TRBJ2-5
CASSPQPGLALETQYF
TGTGCCAGCAGCCCGCAACCCGGTCTAGCGTTGGAGACCCAGTACTTC
>18|NA|TRBD2|TRBV4-2|TRBJ2-1
CASSQDPFGGGPWNEQFF
TGTGCCAGCAGCCAAGATCCGTTTGGCGGGGGGCCGTGGAATGAGCAGTTCTTC
>14|once|TRBD1|TRBV5-1|TRBJ1-1
CASSSQGGDNEAFF
TGCGCCAGCAGCTCCCAGGGGGGCGACAATGAAGCTTTCTTT